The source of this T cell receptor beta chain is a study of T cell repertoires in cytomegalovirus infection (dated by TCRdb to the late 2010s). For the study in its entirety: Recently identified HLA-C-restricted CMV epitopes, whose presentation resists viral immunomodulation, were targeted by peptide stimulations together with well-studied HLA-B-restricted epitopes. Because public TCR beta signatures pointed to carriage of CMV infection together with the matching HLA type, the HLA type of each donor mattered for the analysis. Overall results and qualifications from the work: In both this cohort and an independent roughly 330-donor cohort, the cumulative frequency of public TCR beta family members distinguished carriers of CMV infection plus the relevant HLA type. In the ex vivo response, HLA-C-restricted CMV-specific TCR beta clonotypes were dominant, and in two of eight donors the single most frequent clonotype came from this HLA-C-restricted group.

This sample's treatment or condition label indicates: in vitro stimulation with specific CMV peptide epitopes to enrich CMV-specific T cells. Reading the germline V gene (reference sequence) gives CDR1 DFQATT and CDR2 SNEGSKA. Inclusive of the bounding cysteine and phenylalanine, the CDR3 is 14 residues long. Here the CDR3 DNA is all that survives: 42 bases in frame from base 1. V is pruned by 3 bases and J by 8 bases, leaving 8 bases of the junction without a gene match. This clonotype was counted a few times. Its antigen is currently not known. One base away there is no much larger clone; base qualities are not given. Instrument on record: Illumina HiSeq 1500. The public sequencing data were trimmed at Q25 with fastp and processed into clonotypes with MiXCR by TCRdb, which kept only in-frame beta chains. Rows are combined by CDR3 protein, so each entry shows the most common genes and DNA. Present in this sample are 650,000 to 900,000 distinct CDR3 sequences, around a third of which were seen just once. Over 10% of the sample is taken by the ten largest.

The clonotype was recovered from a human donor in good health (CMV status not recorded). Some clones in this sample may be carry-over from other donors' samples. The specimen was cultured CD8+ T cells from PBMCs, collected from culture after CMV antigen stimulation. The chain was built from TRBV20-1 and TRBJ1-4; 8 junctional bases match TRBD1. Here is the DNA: TGCAGTGCTAGGGGAGGACAGGGTTACGAAAAACTGTTTTTT. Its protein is CSARGGQGYEKLFF.